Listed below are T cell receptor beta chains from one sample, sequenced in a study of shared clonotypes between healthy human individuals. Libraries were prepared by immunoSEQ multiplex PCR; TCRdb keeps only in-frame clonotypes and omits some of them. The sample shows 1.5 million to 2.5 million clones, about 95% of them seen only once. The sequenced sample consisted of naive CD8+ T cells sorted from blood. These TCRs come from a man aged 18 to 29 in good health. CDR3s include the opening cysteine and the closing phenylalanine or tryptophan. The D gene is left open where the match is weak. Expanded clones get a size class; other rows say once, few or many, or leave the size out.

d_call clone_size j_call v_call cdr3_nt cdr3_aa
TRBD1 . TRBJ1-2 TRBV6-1 TGTGCCAGCAGTCATTTTACAGGGGGATACGATGGCTACACCTTC CASSHFTGGYDGYTF
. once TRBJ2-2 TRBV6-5 TGTGCCAGCAGTTACCACATTACCGGGGAGCTGTTTTTT CASSYHITGELFF
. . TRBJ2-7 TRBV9 TGTGCCAGCAGCGTAGGCGAGTACTACGAGCAGTACTTC CASSVGEYYEQYF
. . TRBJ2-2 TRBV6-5 TGTGCCAGCAGTTTAGCGGGGGAGCTGTTTTTT CASSLAGELFF
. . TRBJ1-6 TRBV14 TGTGCCAGCAGCCAAGCGACTAACTCCTATAATTCACCCCTCCACTTT CASSQATNSYNSPLHF
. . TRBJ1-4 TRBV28 TGTGCCAGCAACGGGTTAGACGCGACAGGCGTTTATGAAAAACTGTTTTTT CASNGLDATGVYEKLFF
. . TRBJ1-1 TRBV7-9 TGTGCCAGCTGTTGTGAGGTATTGAACACTGAAGCTTTCTTT CASCCEVLNTEAFF
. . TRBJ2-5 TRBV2 TGTGCCAGCAGTGAAGGACCCGGGGGAAATGAGGAGACCCAGTACTTC CASSEGPGGNEETQYF
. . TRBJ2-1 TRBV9 TGTGCCAGCAGCGTAGCCCCCGGGACACCTTACAATGAGCAGTTCTTC CASSVAPGTPYNEQFF
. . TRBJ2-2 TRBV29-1 TGCAGCGTTGTGGTCATGAACACCGGGGAGCTGTTTTTT CSVVVMNTGELFF
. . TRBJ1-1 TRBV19 TGTGCCAGTAGTATAGGAGGGGCGGACACTGAAGCTTTCTTT CASSIGGADTEAFF
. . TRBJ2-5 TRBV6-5 TGTGCCAGCAGTCTTGGGGGGTTACAAGAGACCCAGTACTTC CASSLGGLQETQYF
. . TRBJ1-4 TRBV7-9 TGTGCCAGCAGCTTACCTGGGGGAAAGAATGAAAAACTGTTTTTT CASSLPGGKNEKLFF
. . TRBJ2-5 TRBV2 TGTGCCAGCAGTGAAAGTGGTCAGGTGATCCAAGAGACCCAGTACTTC CASSESGQVIQETQYF
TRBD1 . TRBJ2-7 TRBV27 TGTGCCAGCAGTTTATCGGGGACAGGGGGCGACGAGCAGTACTTC CASSLSGTGGDEQYF
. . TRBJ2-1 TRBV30 TGTGCCTGGGGGACGACGGGACGGCGAAATGAGCAGTTCTTC CAWGTTGRRNEQFF
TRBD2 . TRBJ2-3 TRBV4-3 TGCGCCAGCAGCCAAGATACGGGGGGGAGGACAGATACGCAGTATTTT CASSQDTGGRTDTQYF
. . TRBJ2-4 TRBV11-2 TGTGCCAGCAGCTTAGAGGAGCCGGGGTGGAACATTCAGTACTTC CASSLEEPGWNIQYF
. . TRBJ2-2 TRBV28 TGTGCCAGCAGTTCCCGACTCACCGGGGAGCTGTTTTTT CASSSRLTGELFF
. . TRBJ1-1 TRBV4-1 TGCGCCAGCAGCCAAGATCGTAGCACTGAAGCTTTCTTT CASSQDRSTEAFF
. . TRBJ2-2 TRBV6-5 TGTGCCAGCAGTCTAGGGGCGATGGGGGAGCTGTTTTTT CASSLGAMGELFF
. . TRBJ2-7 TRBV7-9 TGTGCCAGCAGTGGACCTTCAGGGGAGCAGTACTTC CASSGPSGEQYF
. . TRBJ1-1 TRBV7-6 TGTGCCAGCAGCTTGGGTATCAGGGAGAACACTGAAGCTTTCTTT CASSLGIRENTEAFF
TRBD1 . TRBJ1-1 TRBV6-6 TGTGCCAGCAGTTACGACAGGGAGGCTTTCTTT CASSYDREAFF
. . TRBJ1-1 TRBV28 TGTGCCAGCAGTTTCGCGGATCTGAACACTGAAGCTTTCTTT CASSFADLNTEAFF
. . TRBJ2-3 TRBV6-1 TGTGCCAGCAGTGATACGGGGGAAGCAGATACGCAGTATTTT CASSDTGEADTQYF
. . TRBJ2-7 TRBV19 TGTGCCAGTAGTATTCGGGACGCTGGCTACGAGCAGTACTTC CASSIRDAGYEQYF
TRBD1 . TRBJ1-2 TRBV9 TGTGCCAGCAGCGCCCTCGGGACAGGGGATAATGGCTACACCTTC CASSALGTGDNGYTF
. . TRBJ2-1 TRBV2 TGTGCCAGCTCACCTGGTCGGGGGGCTGAGCAGTTCTTC CASSPGRGAEQFF
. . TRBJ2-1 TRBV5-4 TGTGCCAGCAGCTTGTCCGTCGGGGCGGGCAATGAGCAGTTCTTC CASSLSVGAGNEQFF
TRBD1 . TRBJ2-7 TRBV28 TGTGCCAGCAGTTTTACAGGGGGCTCGGGCGAGCAGTACTTC CASSFTGGSGEQYF
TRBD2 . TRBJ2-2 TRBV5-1 TGCGCCAGCAGCCTGACGACTAGCGGGAGGGCAACGGGCGGGGAGCTGTTTTTT CASSLTTSGRATGGELFF
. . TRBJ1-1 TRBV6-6 TGTGCCAGCAGTGAGGCCCAGGGGCCTAACACTGAAGCTTTCTTT CASSEAQGPNTEAFF
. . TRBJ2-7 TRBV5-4 TGTGCCAGCAGCTATGACGGGACGGCCGGGGGTGGCTTGAATTACGAGCAGTACTTC CASSYDGTAGGGLNYEQYF
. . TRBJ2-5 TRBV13 TGTGCCAGCAGCATACACGAACAAGAGACCCAGTACTTC CASSIHEQETQYF
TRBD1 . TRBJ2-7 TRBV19 TGTGCCAGTAGCCCGACAGGGAACTCCTACGAGCAGTACTTC CASSPTGNSYEQYF
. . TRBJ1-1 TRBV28 TGTGCCAGCAGGGGGTGGGGGGAGGATGAAGCTTTCTTT CASRGWGEDEAFF
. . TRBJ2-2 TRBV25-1 TGTGCCAGCAGTGGGTCATACACCGGGGAGCTGTTTTTT CASSGSYTGELFF
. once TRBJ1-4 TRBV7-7 TGTGCTAGCAGCTTAGCGCGGGGTCAGGGTTGGGAAAAACTGTTTTTT CASSLARGQGWEKLFF
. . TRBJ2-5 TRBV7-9 TGTGCCAGCAGCCCCCCCCTTACAGGGACCAGAGAGACCCAGTACTTC CASSPPLTGTRETQYF
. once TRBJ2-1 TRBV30 TGTGCCTGGAGTGACGGATTGGGGAATGAGCAGTTCTTC CAWSDGLGNEQFF
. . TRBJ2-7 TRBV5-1 TGCGCCAGCAGCCCCAGAGGGGGGCCCTACGAGCAGTACTTC CASSPRGGPYEQYF
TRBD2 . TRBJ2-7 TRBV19 TGTGCCAGTAGTCTTTCTAGCGGAGCCTACGAGCAGTACTTC CASSLSSGAYEQYF
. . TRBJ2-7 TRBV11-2 TGTGCCAGCAGCTTAGAATGGCTCAACTCCTACGAGCAGTACTTC CASSLEWLNSYEQYF
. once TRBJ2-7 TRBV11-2 TGTGCCAGCAGCTTAGTCAAGCACCAATACTACGAGCAGTACTTC CASSLVKHQYYEQYF
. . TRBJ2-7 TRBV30 TGTGCCTGGAGTGACCCAGCAGGGATCTCCTACGAGCAGTACTTC CAWSDPAGISYEQYF
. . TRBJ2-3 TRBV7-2 TGTGCCAGCAGCTTAGCCTGGACTTACGACACAGATACGCAGTATTTT CASSLAWTYDTDTQYF
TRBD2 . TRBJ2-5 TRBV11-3 TGTGCCAGCAAGCTAGCGGGGGATCAGGAGACCCAGTACTTC CASKLAGDQETQYF
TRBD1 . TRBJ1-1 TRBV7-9 TGTGCCAGCAGCCAGACAGGGTCGGACACTGAAGCTTTCTTT CASSQTGSDTEAFF
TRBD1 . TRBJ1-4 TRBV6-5 TGTGCCAGCAGTTACTCAGGGGGCGCACACGAAAAACTGTTTTTT CASSYSGGAHEKLFF
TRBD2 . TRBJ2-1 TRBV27 TGTGCCAGCAGCGTGGGACTAGCGGACTACAATGAGCAGTTCTTC CASSVGLADYNEQFF
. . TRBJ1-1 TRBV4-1 TGCGCCAGCAGCCAGACCACCGGGCCAGGGGAGAACACTGAAGCTTTCTTT CASSQTTGPGENTEAFF
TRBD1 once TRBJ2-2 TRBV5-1 TGCGCCAGCAGCTTGGCCTTCGCAGGGGGTAACACCGGGGAGCTGTTTTTT CASSLAFAGGNTGELFF
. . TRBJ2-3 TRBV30 TGTGCCTGGAGTGGCCATACGCAGTATTTT CAWSGHTQYF